A selection of T cell receptor beta chains follows, all from one sample in a study of cytomegalovirus exposure and HLA in healthy donors. Sequencing was performed with immunoSEQ multiplex PCR; in TCRdb, only in-frame clones are kept and a portion is missing. Among about 160,000 clones listed, about 80% were seen once. Sequencing input: PBMCs. The origin of the receptors is a woman aged 50 to 60 in good health and CMV-seronegative. CDR3s include the opening cysteine and the closing phenylalanine or tryptophan. The order of the fields is clone size, V gene, CDR3 length, D gene, J gene, CDR3 DNA, CDR3 protein. A D gene is named only where the DNA matches it firmly. The size field is filled for only some rows; it gives once, few, many or a size class.

NA	TRBV28	13	NA	TRBJ2-1	TGTGCCAGCACCCCGGCCGCAGGCAATGAGCAGTTCTTC	CASTPAAGNEQFF
once	TRBV10-3	22	TRBD2	TRBJ2-2	TGTGCCATCAGAAATCGTCAAGGGATTACTAGCGGGAGGTCCTTTAGCACCGGGGAGCTGTTTTTT	CAIRNRQGITSGRSFSTGELFF
few	TRBV18	15	NA	TRBJ1-4	TGTGCCAGCTCACCACCGGCAGGGGTGGGTGAAAAACTGTTTTTT	CASSPPAGVGEKLFF
NA	TRBV28	12	NA	TRBJ2-7	TGTGCCAGCAGTTTAACAGGGTACGAGCAGTACTTC	CASSLTGYEQYF
NA	TRBV28	14	NA	TRBJ1-1	TGTGCCAGCAGTCTACCTCAGGGGAACACTGAAGCTTTCTTT	CASSLPQGNTEAFF
once	TRBV9	15	TRBD1	TRBJ2-2	TGTGCCAGCACCCCTTCTACAGGGGACACCGGGGAGCTGTTTTTT	CASTPSTGDTGELFF
NA	TRBV4-3	18	TRBD2	TRBJ2-3	TGCGCCAGCAGCCAACCTACCTTGACTAGCGGGAGCACAGATACGCAGTATTTT	CASSQPTLTSGSTDTQYF
few	TRBV28	14	TRBD1	TRBJ2-7	TGTGCCAGCAGCAAACAGGGGGGCGTCGACGAGCAGTACTTC	CASSKQGGVDEQYF
NA	TRBV27	15	TRBD2	TRBJ2-1	TGTGCCAGCGGCCCGGGCGGGAGATTCTACAATGAGCAGTTCTTC	CASGPGGRFYNEQFF
few	TRBV5-4	16	NA	TRBJ1-4	TGTGCCAGCAGCTTGGCCCCCCGGGCAACTAATGAAAAACTGTTTTTT	CASSLAPRATNEKLFF
NA	TRBV28	12	NA	TRBJ1-1	TGTGCCAGCACCCTCCGGGGGGGTGAAGCTTTCTTT	CASTLRGGEAFF
NA	TRBV5-5	14	NA	TRBJ2-5	TGTGCCAGCATGGGGCGGAGGGCAGGGGAGACCCAGTACTTC	CASMGRRAGETQYF
NA	TRBV6-1	13	NA	TRBJ2-2	TGTGCCAGCAGTGAATTCCTCACCGGGGAGCTGTTTTTT	CASSEFLTGELFF